Each of the 26 T cell receptor beta chains below was sequenced from the same sample in a study of blood T cell repertoires in COVID-19 (dated by TCRdb to the early 2020s). Library creation used the immunoSEQ multiplex PCR assay. TCRdb stores this immuneACCESS table with in-frame sequences only. Part of the clones is absent; in the studies checked, under half of the shortfall reflects unresolved V genes, and no reason is known for the rest. The sample table lists around 440,000 clones, 88% of them with a count of one. 10% to 15% of the sample is taken by the ten largest. The sequenced sample consisted of peripheral blood. Receptors originate from a woman aged 45-60 years with COVID-19, enrolled during active disease.

The chain combines TRBV5-4 with TRBJ2-1, with D perhaps matching TRBD2 (5 bases). Germline CDR1 reads SGHNT; CDR2 reads YYREEE (reference sequence). Trimming took 0 bases from V and 10 from J, leaving 14 bases between them. The length of the CDR3 is 14 residues. CDR3 in amino acids: CASSLDPSWEEQFF. CDR3 nucleotide sequence: TGTGCCAGCAGCTTGGATCCCTCCTGGGAGGAGCAGTTCTTC.

This rearrangement joins TRBV10-1 to TRBJ2-7; D uncertain. The CDR3 consists of 16 residues. Trimming left V 3 bases short and J 0 bases short, with 15 bases between. Germline V gives CDR1 WNHNN, CDR2 SYGVQD (reference sequence). CDR3 coding DNA: TGCGCCAGCAGTGATTCTGTCCTAGGCTCCTCCTACGAGCAGTACTTC. The encoded protein is CASSDSVLGSSYEQYF.

This rearrangement joins TRBV28 to TRBJ2-7; 8 bases line up with TRBD1. Germline assignment: CDR1 MDHEN and CDR2 SYDVKM. Trimming cost V 6 bases and J 3 bases; bases outside gene matches: 10. This CDR3 comprises 15 residues. Here the CDR3 DNA reads TGTGCCAGCAGCCGCCCCTTACAGGGGGGCTACGAGCAGTACTTC. Amino acid sequence: CASSRPLQGGYEQYF.

This clone showed up just once. The V call is TRBV28, the J call TRBJ1-6; TRBD1 matches at 8 bases. V lost 3 bases and J lost 5; bases outside the gene matches: 3. Germline values: CDR1 MDHEN, CDR2 SYDVKM. This CDR3 has 15 amino acids. CDR3 in DNA: TGTGCCAGCAGTTTTCTGGACAGGGATAATTCACCCCTCCACTTT. It specifies CASSFLDRDNSPLHF.

This chain links TRBV2 with TRBJ1-2; D gene uncertain. The germline gives CDR1 SNHLY, CDR2 FYNNEI. Trimming left V 3 bases short and J 8 bases short, with 10 bases between. This CDR3 contains 12 residues. CDR3 amino acids: CASSDDTWGYTF. The CDR3 DNA reads TGTGCCAGCAGTGACGACACATGGGGCTACACCTTC.

This chain uses TRBV20-1 with TRBJ1-1; D is unresolved. The germline gives CDR1 DFQATT, CDR2 SNEGSKA (reference sequence). V lost 3 bases, J lost 0 bases, and 8 bases lay in between. This CDR3 region has 13 residues. CDR3 sequence reads: CSASSGLNTEAFF. The CDR3 nucleotides are TGCAGTGCTAGTTCCGGTCTGAACACTGAAGCTTTCTTT.

The chain joins TRBV28 to TRBJ1-1; D is ambiguous. This CDR3 comprises 16 residues. Germline V gene data show CDR1 as MDHEN and CDR2 as SYDVKM. The V end was cut by 3 bases, the J end by 5 bases, with 19 bases between. In DNA, the CDR3 is TGTGCCAGCAGTTTGGCGAGGGATCCGAGCATGACTGAAGCTTTCTTT. Translated, it gives CASSLARDPSMTEAFF.

This sequence joins TRBV5-1 and TRBJ1-5, with D possibly being TRBD1 (6 bases). This CDR3 is 13 amino acids long. The V end lost 7 bases, the J end lost 4 bases, and 12 bases lay between the germline ends. From germline, CDR1 is SGHRS and CDR2 YFSETQ. CDR3 in DNA: TGCGCCAGCTTACCACAGGGTAATCAGCCCCAGCATTTT. Protein product: CASLPQGNQPQHF.

The genes are TRBV4-1 and TRBJ1-5; perhaps TRBD1 as D (5 bases). V dropped 1 base and J dropped 6 bases, with 13 bases sitting between them. The CDR3 loop spans 15 amino acids. The germline gives CDR1 MGHRA, CDR2 YSYEKL. The CDR3 bases are TGCGCCAGCAGCCAAGTGACTGTGGGGCCTCAGCCCCAGCATTTT. It translates to CASSQVTVGPQPQHF.

This chain joins TRBV3-1 (or the pseudogene TRBV3-2) and TRBJ2-2, with 7 bases aligning to TRBD1. There are 17 residues in the CDR3. V gave up 0 bases and J gave up 0 bases; unmatched junction bases: 4. Germline V gives CDR1 LGHDT, CDR2 YNNKEL (reference sequence). CDR3 nucleotides: TGTGCCAGCAGCCAAGAGCGAGGGGGCCCGAACACCGGGGAGCTGTTTTTT. The encoded protein is CASSQERGGPNTGELFF.

The table lists this clone with a count of one. The genes are TRBV28 and TRBJ1-5; a weak D match, TRBD1 (6 bases). V lost 3 bases and J lost 6, with 12 bases in between. The CDR3 extends over 14 amino acids. CDR1 is MDHEN, CDR2 SYDVKM, per germline. CDR3 protein: CASSFQGLSQPQHF. CDR3 DNA sequence: TGTGCCAGCAGTTTTCAGGGGTTGAGTCAGCCCCAGCATTTT. The full variable domain, with the rest looked up from reference TRBV28 and TRBJ1-5, is DVKVTQSSRYLVKRTGEKVFLECVQDMDHENMFWYRQDPGLGLRLIYFSYDVKMKEKGDIPEGYSVSREKKERFSLILESASTNQTSMYLCASSFQGLSQPQHFGDGTRLSIL.

The V call is TRBV28, the J call TRBJ2-5; the match to TRBD1 covers 12 bases. CDR1 and CDR2 (germline): MDHEN, SYDVKM. The CDR3 covers 21 residues. With 6 bases clipped from V and 3 bases from J, the junction kept 23 bases outside the gene matches. In DNA, the CDR3 is TGTGCCAGCAGCCCGGGGACAGGGGGCCCACACGGAGGGATCTTAAAAGAGACCCAGTACTTC. Its translation: CASSPGTGGPHGGILKETQYF.

The chain has TRBV18 and TRBJ1-5; possible D gene TRBD1, 6 bases. The CDR3 runs to 16 residues. Germline loops: CDR1 KGHSH, CDR2 LQKENI. V was shortened by 3 bases and J by 3 bases, with 15 bases between the two germline ends. CDR3 bases: TGTGCCAGCTCACCTGAGGGCAGGGGTTCCAATCAGCCCCAGCATTTT. As protein: CASSPEGRGSNQPQHF.

This chain uses TRBV18 with TRBJ1-1, with a weak D call TRBD1 (6 bases). Germline loops: CDR1 KGHSH, CDR2 LQKENI. This CDR3 has 15 amino acids. Deletions cut 5 bases from V and 5 bases from J, with 18 bases between. The CDR3 DNA sequence: TGTGCCAGCTCAATTGACTCATGGGGGACAACTGAAGCTTTCTTT. Translating it yields CASSIDSWGTTEAFF.

The chain employs TRBV24-1 and TRBJ2-3; 8 bases agree with TRBD1. CDR3 length equals 14 residues. V lost 5 bases, J lost 4 bases, and 4 bases stayed unmatched. The V gene's germline CDR1 is KGHDR and CDR2 SFDVKD. CDR3 sequence (DNA): TGTGCCACCAGTGGGGGACAGGATCCAGATACGCAGTATTTT. Translating it yields CATSGGQDPDTQYF.

The V gene is TRBV10-2, the J gene TRBJ2-5; 10 bases map to TRBD2. CDR3 length: 18 amino acids. V was clipped by 0 bases and J by 5 bases; unmatched bases: 12. Germline loops: CDR1 WSHSY, CDR2 SAAADI. The CDR3 is CASSESLLAGASGETQYF. The CDR3 region has the DNA TGCGCCAGCAGTGAGTCGTTGCTAGCGGGGGCTTCGGGGGAGACCCAGTACTTC.

This chain links TRBV28 with TRBJ2-1, with D possibly being TRBD2 (6 bases). V was cut by 2 bases and J by 9 bases, with 14 bases left in between. Germline V lookup: CDR1 MDHEN, CDR2 SYDVKM. The CDR3 runs to 14 residues. The CDR3 loop is CASSLRGGGGEQFF. In nucleotides, the CDR3 is TGTGCCAGCAGTTTAAGGGGAGGAGGAGGTGAGCAGTTCTTC. The variable domain in full, with the rest retrieved from reference TRBV28 and TRBJ2-1, is DVKVTQSSRYLVKRTGEKVFLECVQDMDHENMFWYRQDPGLGLRLIYFSYDVKMKEKGDIPEGYSVSREKKERFSLILESASTNQTSMYLCASSLRGGGGEQFFGPGTRLTVL.

J is TRBJ1-6 and V is TRBV5-6; 7 nucleotides align to TRBD1. In germline, CDR1 is SGHDT, CDR2 YYEEEE. V was pared by 5 bases and J by 1 base, with 6 bases of the junction left unmatched. The CDR3 has 16 residues. CDR3 sequence: CASSSLTGSYNSPLHF. CDR3 nucleotides: TGTGCCAGCAGTTCTTTGACAGGGTCCTATAATTCACCCCTCCACTTT.

This clone appeared once. V gene TRBV6-1 combines with J gene TRBJ2-6, with 8 nucleotides matching TRBD1. Looked up from germline, CDR1 is MNHNS and CDR2 is SASEGT. The ends lost 3 bases at V and 0 bases at J; junction bases unmatched: 13. This CDR3 comprises 20 residues. Written as DNA, the CDR3 is TGTGCCAGCAGTGATGCAGGGGGCCGTGACCCCAACTCTGGGGCCAACGTCCTGACTTTC. It codes for CASSDAGGRDPNSGANVLTF.

The rearrangement joins TRBV2 to TRBJ1-4; possibly TRBD1 for D (6 bases). Germline V gene lookup returns CDR1 SNHLY and CDR2 FYNNEI. The CDR3 extends over 14 amino acids. Between the trimmed V and J ends, which lost 7 bases and 5 bases, there was a span of 14 bases. The CDR3 protein is CASTLGDTNEKLFF. CDR3 nucleotides: TGTGCCAGCACCCTGGGGGACACAAATGAAAAACTGTTTTTT.

This clone was found a few times. The chain couples TRBV30 to TRBJ1-6, with D perhaps matching TRBD1 (6 bases). Per the germline V gene, CDR1 is GTSNPN and CDR2 is SVGIG (reference sequence). The CDR3 extends over 14 amino acids. Trimming took off 0 bases at V and 8 bases at J, with 11 bases between the two ends. The CDR3 DNA follows: TGTGCCTGGAGTGTAGGGGGAACGGATTCACCCCTCCACTTT. Residues: CAWSVGGTDSPLHF.

This clone was detected only a few times. V gene TRBV4-1 combines with J gene TRBJ1-1; 10 positions match TRBD1. Germline V gene sequence: CDR1 MGHRA, CDR2 YSYEKL. Trimming at V came to 0 bases and at J to 11 bases, leaving 9 bases not matched to a gene. This CDR3 is built from 15 residues. The CDR3 region has the DNA TGCGCCAGCAGCCAAGATGGGACAGGGGCCCTTGGCGCTTTCTTT. This sequence encodes CASSQDGTGALGAFF.

This chain connects TRBV6-1 to TRBJ2-7; D is undetermined. Germline assignment: CDR1 MNHNS and CDR2 SASEGT. This CDR3 has 12 amino acids. Trimming left V 1 base short and J 3 bases short, with 4 bases between. The CDR3 DNA reads as TGTGCCAGCAGTGAAGGCAGCTACGAGCAGTACTTC. It is translated as CASSEGSYEQYF.

The count of this clone is one. V and J are TRBV7-3 and TRBJ2-3, with a possible D match to TRBD2 (6 bases). The CDR3 runs to 18 residues. Trimming took 2 bases from V and 3 from J, leaving 21 bases between them. Germline CDR1 and CDR2: SGHTA and FQGTGA. In DNA form, the CDR3 reads TGTGCCAGCAGCTTAGTGGGGCAAGGAGGGCCCCTAACAGATACGCAGTATTTT. It specifies CASSLVGQGGPLTDTQYF.

In DNA form, the CDR3 reads TGTGCCATCACAGGGGCAAGCAATCAGCCCCAGCATTTT. This codes for CAITGASNQPQHF. The J gene is TRBJ1-5, the V gene TRBV10-3; D is possibly TRBD1 (6 bases). Germline V gene data show CDR1 as ENHRY and CDR2 as SYGVKD. Trimming cost V 7 bases and J 1 base, with 8 bases left between them. This CDR3 has 13 amino acids.

This rearrangement joins TRBV14 to TRBJ1-1; D remains ambiguous. Germline CDR1 SGHDN, CDR2 FVKESK. This CDR3 has 15 amino acids. V shed 0 bases and J shed 12 bases, with 20 bases lying between them. CDR3 in DNA: TGTGCCAGCAGCCAAGATAGTGGTGTGTTGGGGAGGTCTTTCTTT. Translated, it gives CASSQDSGVLGRSFF.